Listed here are 14 T cell receptor beta chains from one sample, sequenced in a study of blood T cell repertoires in COVID-19. The protocol was immunoSEQ multiplex PCR, while the TCRdb copy is restricted to in-frame clones and leaves out a portion. Here the sample spans approximately 490,000 clones, 75% to 90% being singletons. Sequencing was done on a sample of PBMCs or T cells enriched from blood (not recorded which). The receptors were sampled from a woman younger than 35 who had recovered from COVID-19.

The chain has TRBV9 and TRBJ2-2, with D maybe TRBD1 (5 bases). The CDR3 is made up of 16 amino acids. The germline V and J ends were trimmed by 0 bases and 0 bases, with 9 bases remaining between them. In germline, CDR1 is SGDLS, CDR2 YYNGEE. Here the CDR3 reads CASSVETGSNTGELFF. The CDR3 bases are TGTGCCAGCAGCGTAGAAACAGGATCGAACACCGGGGAGCTGTTTTTT.

The chain carries TRBV11-2 and TRBJ1-6; 8 nucleotides align to TRBD1. Germline lookup yields CDR1 SGHAT and CDR2 FQNNGV. The ends lost 5 bases at V and 7 bases at J; junction bases unmatched: 7. The CDR3 runs to 15 residues. The CDR3 reads CASSTNRGENSPLHF. CDR3 DNA sequence: TGTGCCAGCAGCACAAACAGGGGGGAGAATTCACCCCTCCACTTT.

V and J are TRBV5-6 and TRBJ2-1, with D possibly matching TRBD2 (6 bases). The CDR3 contains 13 residues. Germline assignment: CDR1 SGHDT and CDR2 YYEEEE. V was shortened by 4 bases and J by 6 bases, with 11 bases between the two germline ends. The CDR3: CASSPGLGNEQFF. DNA of the CDR3: TGTGCCAGCAGCCCGGGACTGGGCAATGAGCAGTTCTTC.

The chain links TRBV5-8 to TRBJ1-6; D is unresolved. This CDR3 has 16 residues. Germline V CDR1 and CDR2: SGHTS, YDEGEE. Deletions cut 4 bases from V and 2 bases from J, with 13 bases between. In DNA, the CDR3 is TGTGCCAGCAGCGGGCCGGCCGGGACCTATAATTCACCCCTCCACTTT. Its protein is CASSGPAGTYNSPLHF.

V usage is TRBV2 and J usage is TRBJ1-1; 7 nucleotides match TRBD1. V was pared by 2 bases and J by 7 bases, with 13 bases of the junction left unmatched. Germline values: CDR1 SNHLY, CDR2 FYNNEI. This CDR3 contains 16 residues. CDR3 nucleotides: TGTGCCAGCAGTGAAAAAACCGGGAGGGGGCTGGGTGAAGCTTTCTTT. Encoded protein: CASSEKTGRGLGEAFF.

The chain links TRBV5-4 to TRBJ2-1, with 9 nucleotides matching TRBD2. This CDR3 is 17 amino acids long. V shed 4 bases and J 6 bases; nucleotides not matched to a gene: 14. Germline assignment: CDR1 SGHNT and CDR2 YYREEE (reference sequence). The CDR3 here is CASSPYLGGGAPNEQFF. CDR3 nucleotide sequence: TGTGCCAGCAGCCCCTATTTGGGCGGGGGGGCACCCAATGAGCAGTTCTTC.

This clone was detected only once. The chain is built from TRBV7-9 and TRBJ1-1; 7 positions match TRBD1. The CDR3 has 17 residues. V lost 4 bases and J lost 10; bases outside the gene matches: 21. Germline V gene lookup returns CDR1 SEHNR and CDR2 FQNEAQ (reference sequence). This CDR3 reads CASSSLGEPWDSSLAFF. DNA of the CDR3: TGTGCCAGCAGCTCCCTAGGGGAGCCTTGGGACAGTTCATTAGCTTTCTTT.

The rearrangement joins TRBV11-2 to TRBJ1-6, with D perhaps TRBD1 (6 bases). The length of the CDR3 is 14 residues. Germline V CDR1 and CDR2: SGHAT, FQNNGV. Trimming removed 5 bases from V and 6 bases from J, with 11 bases in between. The CDR3: CASSADSVNSPLHF. CDR3 coding DNA: TGTGCCAGCAGCGCGGACAGTGTTAATTCACCCCTCCACTTT.

The V call is TRBV6-5, the J call TRBJ1-1; D is unresolved. Trimming removed 0 bases at V and 0 bases at J, with 5 bases between. The CDR3 spans 14 residues. The germline V gene has CDR1 MNHEY and CDR2 SVGAGI. The CDR3 DNA sequence: TGTGCCAGCAGTTACTCGCCGGTGAACACTGAAGCTTTCTTT. Translation gives CASSYSPVNTEAFF.

This chain uses TRBV6-5 with TRBJ2-3, with TRBD2 matching 7 bases. Losses at the gene ends were 0 bases for V and 1 base for J; bases not matched to a gene: 4. CDR3 length: 16 amino acids. The germline CDR1 and CDR2 sequences are MNHEY and SVGAGI. CDR3 sequence reads: CASSYSMGGGTDTQYF. CDR3 sequence (DNA): TGTGCCAGCAGTTACTCGATGGGGGGGGGCACAGATACGCAGTATTTT.

This chain links TRBV11-2 with TRBJ2-3; 8 bases fit TRBD1. CDR3 length equals 15 residues. Germline CDR1 and CDR2: SGHAT and FQNNGV. V trimming: 1 base; J trimming: 5 bases; junction bases outside the gene matches: 5. CDR3 in DNA: TGTGCCAGCAGCTTAGCCCTGACAGGGGTAGATACGCAGTATTTT. This encodes CASSLALTGVDTQYF.

The gene calls are TRBV18 and TRBJ1-2; a weak D match, TRBD1 (6 bases). Germline assignment: CDR1 KGHSH and CDR2 LQKENI. The V end was cut by 4 bases, the J end by 2 bases, with 8 bases between. This CDR3 comprises 13 residues. CDR3: CASSQTGNYGYTF. The CDR3 DNA follows: TGTGCCAGCTCACAGACAGGAAACTATGGCTACACCTTC.

The chain employs TRBV11-2 and TRBJ2-7; 13 bases line up with TRBD2. The CDR3 extends over 18 amino acids. V gave up 5 bases and J gave up 3 bases; unmatched junction bases: 13. Germline V gives CDR1 SGHAT, CDR2 FQNNGV. CDR3 DNA sequence: TGTGCCAGCAGCACCTTAACTAGCGGGGGGGGACGTTACTACGAGCAGTACTTC. Translated: CASSTLTSGGGRYYEQYF.

V gene TRBV7-9 combines with J gene TRBJ1-5, with D unresolved. Germline CDR1 reads SEHNR; CDR2 reads FQNEAQ (reference sequence). V was clipped by 4 bases and J by 0 bases, with 7 bases between them. This CDR3 has 14 residues. The CDR3 coding sequence is TGTGCCAGCAGCTCGGGAATTAGCAATCAGCCCCAGCATTTT. Amino acids: CASSSGISNQPQHF.